This passage covers 2 T cell receptor beta chains from one sample sequenced in a study of T cell responses to AZD1222 COVID-19 vaccine. Produced via immunoSEQ multiplex PCR; TCRdb's table is partial and in-frame only. The sample yields more than 75,000 clones, roughly 90% seen once. Material: peripheral blood, obtained on day 0 of AZD1222 vaccination. The receptor set was obtained from an adult in good health.

J is TRBJ2-3 and V is TRBV6-5; no clear D. CDR1 is MNHEY and CDR2 is SVGAGI in the germline V gene. This CDR3 is built from 14 residues. V shed 7 bases and J shed 6 bases, with 17 bases lying between them. This chain's CDR3 is CASIPGSPGDTQYF. The CDR3 DNA reads TGTGCCAGCATCCCTGGCAGCCCAGGCGATACGCAGTATTTT.

The sample holds one count of this clone. The CDR3 sequence: CASSVTGGSAASYNEQFF. The CDR3 DNA sequence: TGTGCCAGCAGCGTCACAGGGGGCAGTGCAGCGTCCTACAATGAGCAGTTCTTC. The rearrangement uses TRBV2 and TRBJ2-1; the match to TRBD1 covers 9 bases. CDR1 is SNHLY and CDR2 is FYNNEI in the germline V gene. After removal of 6 bases from V and 1 base from J, the junction contained 13 bases not matched to a gene. The CDR3 has 18 residues.